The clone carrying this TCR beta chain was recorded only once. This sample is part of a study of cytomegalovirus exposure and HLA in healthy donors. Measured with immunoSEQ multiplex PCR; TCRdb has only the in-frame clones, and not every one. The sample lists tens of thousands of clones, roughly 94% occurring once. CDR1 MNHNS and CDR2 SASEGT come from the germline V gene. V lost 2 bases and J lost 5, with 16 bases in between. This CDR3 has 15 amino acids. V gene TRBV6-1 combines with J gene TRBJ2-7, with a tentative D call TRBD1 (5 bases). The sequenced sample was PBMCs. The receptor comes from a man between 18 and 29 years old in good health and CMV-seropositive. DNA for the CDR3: TGTGCCAGCAGTGAATCTGGACAAAAAATGGACGAGCAGTACTTC. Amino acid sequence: CASSESGQKMDEQYF.